The clone carrying this T cell receptor beta chain has just one count. The record originates from a study of blood T cell repertoires in COVID-19. TCRdb's table, derived via immunoSEQ multiplex PCR, lists solely in-frame clones and lacks some. The sample records around 210,000 clones, approximately 85% being singletons. The clonotype was recovered from a man aged 50-59 years with COVID-19, enrolled during active disease. Sequencing input: peripheral blood.

CDR3 sequence reads: CAISGTPNTGELFF. The CDR3 nucleotides read TGTGCCATCAGCGGGACACCGAACACCGGGGAGCTGTTTTTT. The J gene is TRBJ2-2, the V gene TRBV10-3, with D perhaps TRBD1 (6 bases). The CDR3 is made up of 14 amino acids. Germline values: CDR1 ENHRY, CDR2 SYGVKD. Trimming pared 6 bases from V and 0 bases from J, leaving 8 bases between.